These 24 T cell receptor beta chains originate from one sample sequenced in a study of T cells after yellow fever vaccination. Each CDR3 protein is one row after TCRdb ran MiXCR on the 5' RACE reads. Of fewer than 150,000 distinct CDR3 sequences in the sample, roughly 7.9% are singletons; the top ten hold approximately 2.7%. The specimen was CD4+ T cells sorted from PBMCs, collected 45 days after the first yellow fever vaccination. The receptors come from a man aged 18 to 30 who received the YFV17D yellow fever vaccine.

The sample holds many counts of this clonotype. This chain links TRBV12-3 or TRBV12-4 with TRBJ1-1; no firm D call. The V and J ends lost 0 bases and 1 base respectively, with 9 bases between them. This CDR3 region has 15 residues. The CDR3 bases are TGTGCCAGCAGTTTAGCGGGAGAGGAGAACACTGAAGCTTTCTTT. This sequence encodes CASSLAGEENTEAFF.

This clonotype was picked up a small number of times. CDR3 nucleotide sequence: TGTGCCAGCTCATTATCTGGGGGGCGTAATCAGCCCCAGCATTTT. Translated: CASSLSGGRNQPQHF. V is TRBV18 and J is TRBJ1-5; perhaps TRBD1 as D (6 bases). The CDR3 sequence is 15 residues long. Germline V gene data show CDR1 as KGHSH and CDR2 as LQKENI. Between the trimmed V and J ends, which lost 5 bases and 4 bases, there was a span of 15 bases. Using reference TRBV18 and TRBJ1-5 for the parts outside the CDR3, the full variable domain is NAGVMQNPRHLVRRRGQEARLRCSPMKGHSHVYWYRQLPEEGLKFMVYLQKENIIDESGMPKERFSAEFPKEGPSILRIQQVVRGDSAAYFCASSLSGGRNQPQHFGDGTRLSIL.

There are many counts of this clonotype. The rearrangement uses TRBV12-3 or TRBV12-4 and TRBJ2-2; 16 bases map to TRBD2. The CDR3 covers 17 residues. Losses at the gene ends were 5 bases for V and 5 bases for J; bases not matched to a gene: 5. CDR3 in amino acids: CASSPGTSGGGTGELFF. CDR3 sequence (DNA): TGTGCCAGCAGTCCGGGGACTAGCGGGGGGGGAACCGGGGAGCTGTTTTTT.

Ten or more counts support this clonotype. The chain employs TRBV14 and TRBJ2-1; D possibly uses TRBD1 or TRBD2 (6 bases each). The germline V and J ends were trimmed by 6 bases and 8 bases, with 26 bases remaining between them. CDR3 size: 17 residues. Germline V CDR1 and CDR2: SGHDN, FVKESK. This CDR3 is CASSPAGGTALFYEQFF. CDR3 coding DNA: TGTGCCAGCAGTCCTGCCGGGGGCACCGCTCTTTTTTATGAGCAGTTCTTC.

This clonotype was seen many times. The chain recombines TRBV19 with TRBJ1-2; D uncertain. Trimming removed 5 bases at V and 0 bases at J, with 4 bases between. Per germline, CDR1 LNHDA and CDR2 SQIVND (reference sequence). The CDR3 is made up of 12 amino acids. This CDR3 reads CASSPANYGYTF. In DNA form, the CDR3 reads TGTGCCAGTAGTCCAGCTAACTATGGCTACACCTTC.

This clonotype was seen many times. The chain's CDR3 is CASSQDLVLAGGLSYNEQFF. The DNA of the CDR3 is TGCGCCAGCAGCCAAGATTTGGTCCTAGCGGGGGGTCTCTCCTACAATGAGCAGTTCTTC. The V gene is TRBV4-1, the J gene TRBJ2-1; 11 bases fit TRBD2. V was pared by 0 bases and J by 0 bases, with 10 bases of the junction left unmatched. This CDR3 is 20 amino acids long. Germline CDR1 is MGHRA and CDR2 is YSYEKL.

In this sample, this clonotype turned up many times. The V call is TRBV11-2, the J call TRBJ2-5; no definite D call. The CDR3 is 11 residues long. The germline V and J ends were trimmed by 5 bases and 7 bases, with 8 bases remaining between them. Germline values: CDR1 SGHAT, CDR2 FQNNGV. The CDR3 spells CASSPRLTQYF. CDR3 bases: TGTGCCAGCAGCCCGCGTCTGACCCAGTACTTC.

This clonotype was recorded at least ten times. The chain has TRBV18 and TRBJ2-1; D gene unclear. Germline V lookup: CDR1 KGHSH, CDR2 LQKENI. With 6 bases removed from V and 9 bases from J, the gap between germline ends came to 15 bases. This CDR3 comprises 13 residues. The CDR3 coding sequence is TGTGCCAGCTCCCCGGGCCTGCTTCCTGAGCAGTTCTTC. This translates into CASSPGLLPEQFF.

This clonotype was counted many times. CDR3 in DNA: TGCGCCAGCAGACTAAGGGGCGTGAACACTGAAGCTTTCTTT. This encodes CASRLRGVNTEAFF. V and J are TRBV5-1 and TRBJ1-1; a weak D match, TRBD1 (5 bases). V was cut by 5 bases and J by 0 bases, with 11 bases left in between. Germline values: CDR1 SGHRS, CDR2 YFSETQ. CDR3 length: 14 residues.

This clonotype appeared a few times. The chain carries TRBV3-1 and TRBJ2-5, with TRBD2 matching 7 bases. The CDR3 is made up of 16 amino acids. V lost 1 base to trimming and J lost 4 bases; unmatched junction nucleotides: 9. Germline CDR1 reads LGHDT; CDR2 reads YNNKEL (reference sequence). Here the CDR3 DNA reads TGTGCCAGCAGCCAAGCGGAAGCGGGGTCTGCAGAGACCCAGTACTTC. This encodes CASSQAEAGSAETQYF.

There are many counts of this clonotype. The J gene is TRBJ2-2, the V gene TRBV20-1, with 9 bases matching TRBD1. After removal of 5 bases from V and 4 bases from J, the junction contained 8 bases not matched to a gene. This CDR3 has 15 residues. Germline CDR1 DFQATT, CDR2 SNEGSKA (reference sequence). CDR3 amino acids: CSAVPGTGITGELFF. The CDR3, as DNA: TGCAGTGCTGTTCCCGGGACAGGGATCACCGGGGAGCTGTTTTTT.

This clonotype has a count of ten or more. The rearrangement joins TRBV20-1 to TRBJ2-3, with 9 positions matching TRBD2. Per germline, CDR1 DFQATT and CDR2 SNEGSKA (reference sequence). This CDR3 is 16 amino acids long. After removal of 5 bases from V and 5 bases from J, the junction contained 14 bases not matched to a gene. As DNA, the CDR3 is TGCAGTGCTCGTTCCCCCTCGCGGGGGGGGGAAGATACGCAGTATTTT. Its translation: CSARSPSRGGEDTQYF.

The sample holds many counts of this clonotype. V gene TRBV20-1 combines with J gene TRBJ2-5; the match to TRBD2 covers 8 bases. The CDR3 has 13 amino acids. The germline gives CDR1 DFQATT, CDR2 SNEGSKA (reference sequence). After removal of 6 bases from V and 3 bases from J, the junction contained 6 bases not matched to a gene. CDR3 nucleotide sequence: TGCAGTGCCCGATTAGCGGGGAAAGAGACCCAGTACTTC. Translating gives CSARLAGKETQYF.

The sample holds many counts of this clonotype. This chain links TRBV9 with TRBJ2-5; D is perhaps TRBD2 (5 bases). V dropped 4 bases and J dropped 0 bases, with 13 bases sitting between them. In germline, CDR1 is SGDLS, CDR2 YYNGEE. The CDR3 totals 15 residues. CDR3 protein: CASSLDSGYQETQYF. CDR3 in DNA: TGTGCCAGCAGCCTGGATTCGGGGTACCAAGAGACCCAGTACTTC.

This clonotype was picked up many times. J is TRBJ1-1 and V is TRBV15; D is undetermined. CDR1 LNHNV and CDR2 YYDKDF come from the germline V gene (reference sequence). The CDR3 is made up of 13 amino acids. V lost 5 bases and J lost 3, with 10 bases in between. CDR3 sequence reads: CATSGGGDTEAFF. The DNA for the CDR3 is TGTGCCACCAGCGGCGGCGGGGACACTGAAGCTTTCTTT. Full variable domain (rest looked up from reference TRBV15 and TRBJ1-1): DAMVIQNPRYQVTQFGKPVTLSCSQTLNHNVMYWYQQKSSQAPKLLFHYYDKDFNNEADTPDNFQSRRPNTSFCFLDIRSPGLGDTAMYLCATSGGGDTEAFFGQGTRLTVV.

This clonotype was seen ten or more times. The genes are TRBV5-1 and TRBJ2-3, with 8 bases aligning to TRBD1. Germline CDR1 and CDR2: SGHRS and YFSETQ. V shed 3 bases and J 15 bases; nucleotides not matched to a gene: 15. The CDR3 is made up of 14 amino acids. The chain's CDR3 is CASSSPDQGATNYF. For the CDR3, the DNA is TGCGCCAGCAGCTCCCCGGACCAGGGGGCGACGAATTATTTT.

This clonotype was counted many times. The chain combines TRBV7-3 with TRBJ2-3, with TRBD2 matching 8 bases. The CDR3 loop spans 16 amino acids. The V and J ends lost 4 bases and 6 bases, in that order; junction bases with no gene match: 12. Per the germline V gene, CDR1 is SGHTA and CDR2 is FQGTGA. The CDR3 coding sequence is TGTGCCAGCAGCTCAACGACGGGGGGGCGCGGCGATACGCAGTATTTT. Its protein product is CASSSTTGGRGDTQYF.

This clonotype was seen repeatedly, ten times or more. This sequence joins TRBV5-1 and TRBJ2-2, with unresolved D. Germline V lookup: CDR1 SGHRS, CDR2 YFSETQ. The CDR3 has 15 amino acids. Trimming shortened V by 0 bases and J by 0 bases, and 6 bases separated the two germline ends. CDR3 protein: CASSLDRTNTGELFF. DNA of the CDR3: TGCGCCAGCAGCTTGGACAGAACGAACACCGGGGAGCTGTTTTTT.

This clonotype was counted at least ten times. The chain recombines TRBV20-1 with TRBJ1-1; D gene uncertain. The germline CDR1 and CDR2 sequences are DFQATT and SNEGSKA (reference sequence). CDR3 length equals 10 residues. Deletions cut 0 bases from V and 7 bases from J, with 3 bases between. In DNA, the CDR3 is TGCAGTGCTAGAGACAATGAAGCTTTCTTT. Residues: CSARDNEAFF.

This clonotype was counted many times. This rearrangement joins TRBV20-1 to TRBJ1-1; D is possibly TRBD1 (5 bases). Germline CDR1 reads DFQATT; CDR2 reads SNEGSKA (reference sequence). The V end was cut by 7 bases, the J end by 3 bases, with 12 bases between. The CDR3 totals 12 residues. The CDR3 loop is CSVPGLYTEAFF. The CDR3 DNA reads TGCAGTGTTCCAGGGTTGTACACTGAAGCTTTCTTT.

The chain is built from TRBV2 and TRBJ1-1; tentative D call: TRBD1 (6 bases). This CDR3 region has 14 residues. Between the trimmed V and J ends, which lost 7 bases and 1 base, there was a span of 13 bases. Germline-derived CDR1 and CDR2 are SNHLY and FYNNEI. This CDR3 is CASTVGARNTEAFF. CDR3 coding DNA: TGTGCCAGCACGGTGGGGGCGAGGAACACTGAAGCTTTCTTT.

At least ten counts were recorded for this clonotype. V is TRBV9 and J is TRBJ2-7; 7 bases fit TRBD1. The V gene's germline CDR1 is SGDLS and CDR2 YYNGEE. CDR3 size: 15 residues. The trim removed 0 bases at V and 3 bases at J, leaving 6 bases unmatched. The CDR3: CASSVGPGTDYEQYF. CDR3 nucleotide sequence: TGTGCCAGCAGCGTAGGCCCCGGGACAGACTACGAGCAGTACTTC.

In its sample, this clonotype was seen many times. The V and J genes are TRBV18 and TRBJ2-2; maybe TRBD2 (6 bases). Trimming removed 2 bases from V and 9 bases from J, with 16 bases in between. CDR3 length equals 15 residues. CDR1 is KGHSH, CDR2 LQKENI, per germline. In DNA form, the CDR3 reads TGTGCCAGCTCACCAGGGGAGGATTACACGAGGGAGCTGTTTTTT. Protein: CASSPGEDYTRELFF.

V is TRBV7-2 and J is TRBJ2-1, with 9 bases matching TRBD1. CDR3 length equals 14 residues. V trimming: 3 bases; J trimming: 9 bases; junction bases outside the gene matches: 6. Germline CDR1 SGHTA, CDR2 FQGNSA. CDR3 nucleotides: TGTGCCAGCAGCTTTGACAGGGGGTCATTTGAGCAGTTCTTC. It yields the protein CASSFDRGSFEQFF. Supplemented by reference TRBV7-2 and TRBJ2-1, the full variable domain reads GAGVSQSPSNKVTEKGKDVELRCDPISGHTALYWYRQSLGQGLEFLIYFQGNSAPDKSGLPSDRFSAERTGGSVSTLTIQRTQQEDSAVYLCASSFDRGSFEQFFGPGTRLTVL.